This TCR beta chain came from a study of CD8+ T cells in alopecia areata. In each case, RNA was isolated and then reverse transcribed into cDNA as the sequencing template. TCRdb keeps only in-frame clones here, not all; method: immunoSEQ multiplex PCR. The top ten clones hold 1.7% of a sample with about 180,000 clones, 63% of them seen once. Trimming left V 4 bases short and J 7 bases short, with 17 bases between. This CDR3 comprises 15 residues. Germline lookup yields CDR1 SGDLS and CDR2 YYNGEE. Sequenced here: CD4+ T cells sorted from blood, sampled at week 0. The sequence was collected from a human donor with alopecia areata. The chain couples TRBV9 to TRBJ2-2; D is possibly TRBD1 (5 bases). The CDR3 DNA follows: TGTGCCAGCAGCCCAAGGGGCCTGGGCAACGGGGAGCTGTTTTTT. As protein: CASSPRGLGNGELFF.